This T cell receptor (beta chain) was retrieved from a study of T cells in Graves' hyperthyroidism and ophthalmopathy (dated by TCRdb to between 2018 and 2021). Background for the entire study: Peripheral blood samples were taken at initial diagnosis, before any treatment was given. TCR V-J signatures able to tell the groups apart were searched for in a discovery cohort of 90 to 100 patients, of whom 43 had Graves' ophthalmopathy and 55 to 65 had stable Graves' hyperthyroidism. An independent validation cohort of 18 to 20 hyperthyroidism patients and approximately 15 patients who later progressed to ophthalmopathy tested prospective prediction of ophthalmopathy. The approximately 97 discovery patients were randomly divided into training and test sets at a 7:3 ratio. The study also compared thyroid tissue and blood T-cell repertoires from a handful of Graves' hyperthyroidism patients. After sampling, hyperthyroidism patients received methimazole starting at 30 mg daily, and ophthalmopathy patients received high-dose intravenous methylprednisolone. The paper reports TCR Vbeta CDR3 sequencing of more than 120 peripheral blood samples: approximately 41 ophthalmopathy, about 75 hyperthyroidism and around 17 progressor patients.

The hyperthyroidism patients were between 18 and 65 years old and newly diagnosed, with a disease duration of less than 2 months. Any patient with an uncontrolled infection, another autoimmune disease, pregnancy or lactation was excluded. Diagnoses relied on clinical symptoms, serum thyroxine and TRAb, thyroid ultrasound and orbital computed tomography. Blood from progressor patients was drawn when they were first diagnosed with hyperthyroidism, before any ophthalmopathy symptoms appeared. PBMCs were isolated from around 10 ml of fresh peripheral blood by Ficoll-Paque density gradient centrifugation. Progressor patients were defined as those initially diagnosed with Graves' hyperthyroidism in whom ophthalmopathy developed during follow-up. Total RNA was extracted with Trizol reagent, and quality was checked on an Agilent 2100 Bioanalyzer. This clonotype came up many times. Its cognate antigen has yet to be identified. It has no much larger one-base neighbor in the sample; base qualities were not kept.

The CDR3 numbers 17 residues from cysteine through phenylalanine. The read is trimmed to its CDR3 DNA, 51 bases read in frame from base 1. The V and J ends are trimmed by 0 bases and 2 bases, leaving 17 bases between them. CDR1 and CDR2 (SQVTM, ANQGSEA) derive from the germline V gene. What the research found in general, with its limitations: A model built on a 13 V-J signature distinguished ophthalmopathy from stable hyperthyroidism, reaching around 88% sensitivity and around 81% specificity in cross-validation and 80%/75% in testing. No statistical method was used to fix the sample size in advance, and group allocation was not hidden from the investigators. Most expanded thyroid clonotypes (frequency above 0.001) were also detected in blood, a finding suggesting that blood repertoires may reflect thyroid immune responses. During validation, the model predicted progression to ophthalmopathy a median of about 5.9 months ahead of onset, with almost 71% sensitivity and less than 85% specificity.

TCR beta CDR3 regions were amplified from RNA transcripts. The first round of RT-PCR for the TCR CDR3 was performed with the HTBI primer set and the Qiagen OneStep RT-PCR kit. A second multiplex PCR round built the libraries, followed by size selection and purification. Sequencing of the libraries was done on an Illumina HiSeq2000 using paired-end 100 bp reads. In the authors' own workflow: SOAPnuke was used to process the raw data, with reads discarded if the reads contained adapters or uncalled bases, had a mean Phred below 15, or lacked an exact constant-primer or identifier match. High-quality paired reads were merged with COPE v1.2.5, and unique nucleotide sequences were defined as clonotypes. MiTCR v1.1 was used to align the clonotypes against IMGT TRBV, TRBD and TRBJ reference segments. The analysis included only V-J combinations with a frequency above 0.0001, which together covered more than 98% of the repertoires. The TCS score was defined as F50 (clonal expansion) divided by E x V (chaos), with BLOSUM62-based TCRdist calculated between CDR3 peptides within each V-J. Welch's t-statistics and random forest reduced 500 to 550 V-J features to 10 to 15, which were used in a naive Bayes classifier (R e1071). TCRdb reran the public reads through fastp at Q25 and MiXCR, keeping productive beta chains. Every distinct CDR3 protein forms one entry, paired with its most common genes and DNA. The V and J calls reflect TCRdb's pipeline rather than the authors' work. Counted in this sample were some 250,000 distinct CDR3 sequences; over 12% of them appeared once. The leading ten clones occupy over 30% of the sample.

The sequence is built from TRBV29-1 and TRBJ2-1; the D gene cannot be resolved beyond TRBD1 or TRBD2, each matching 5 bases. Source material: blood. The receptor was derived from a woman in her 50s with Graves' hyperthyroidism that later progressed to Graves' ophthalmopathy. The nucleotide sequence reads as follows: TGCAGCGTTGAAGATTGGGGCCGGGAAGGAACCTACAATGAGCAGTTCTTC. It translates to CSVEDWGREGTYNEQFF.